This TCR beta chain was sequenced for a study of T cells in Graves' hyperthyroidism and ophthalmopathy. The source material, RNA transcripts, was used to amplify TCR beta CDR3 regions. The HTBI set primed first-round TCR CDR3 RT-PCR. TCRdb recomputed calls from the multiplex PCR reads with MiXCR, one row per CDR3 protein. The table has about 540,000 distinct CDR3 sequences, just over 45% seen once. The germline V and J ends were trimmed by 0 bases and 5 bases, with 10 bases remaining between them. Germline V lookup: CDR1 SGHDN, CDR2 FVKESK. This CDR3 region has 14 residues. This clonotype showed up just a few times. For the diagnoses, clinical symptoms, serum thyroxine and TRAb, thyroid ultrasound and orbital computed tomography were used.

This clonotype was obtained from a woman younger than 30 with Graves' hyperthyroidism. The sample was peripheral blood or thyroid tissue (not recorded which). The rearrangement links TRBV14 to TRBJ1-1; D is possibly TRBD1 (5 bases). CDR3: CASSQDERGTEAFF. DNA of the CDR3: TGTGCCAGCAGCCAAGACGAACGGGGGACTGAAGCTTTCTTT.